Sequencing of this T cell receptor (beta chain) was carried out in a study of T cell responses to AZD1222 COVID-19 vaccine. Here immunoSEQ multiplex PCR was the method, and the copy in TCRdb shows in-frame clones only, minus some. Seen here are 120,000 or so clones, 92% observed once, and the top ten hold under 1.2%. CDR1 and CDR2 from the germline V gene are SNHLY and FYNNEI. The CDR3 loop spans 15 amino acids. V dropped 5 bases and J dropped 0 bases, with 11 bases sitting between them. The sequences come from peripheral blood, collected on day 0 of AZD1222 vaccination. The chain couples TRBV2 to TRBJ1-5; D is undetermined. This clonotype was sampled from an adult in good health. The CDR3 DNA is TGTGCCAGCAGTCTAAGTCGAGATAGCAATCAGCCCCAGCATTTT. Translated: CASSLSRDSNQPQHF.